This T cell receptor beta chain was documented in a study of metastatic and nonmetastatic thyroid tumors. Study details: Blood and tumor or nodule tissue repertoires from malignant and benign thyroid patients were compared. Study-wide findings and caveats: Within blood and tumor, benign nodules reportedly had significantly lower TCR beta diversity than malignant thyroid tumors did.

Authors' processing steps: It was from CDR3 differences across clinicopathological groups that a distant-metastasis classifier for papillary thyroid cancer was built. TCRdb called clones again from the PCR reads with MiXCR. TCRdb's processing, not the study's, gives the V and J calls here. The sample has 30,000 to 40,000 clones; over 15% are singletons. This clone was found a few times. Its target is not known. Germline V lookup: CDR1 MGHDK, CDR2 SYGVNS. The CDR3 has 17 residues. V was trimmed by 9 bases and J by 8 bases, leaving 30 bases between them. The entire patient cohort was treatment-naive prior to thyroid surgery.

This TCR came from a female donor with papillary thyroid cancer or a benign thyroid nodule (not recorded which). Some clones in this sample may be carry-over from other donors' samples. The specimen sequenced was blood. J is TRBJ2-3 and V is TRBV25-1; D is possibly TRBD1 or TRBD2 (7 bases each). The DNA for the CDR3 is TGTGCCAGACGAGAGGGGGCCCGGACTGGGGGGGGAGGTACGCAGTATTTT. Encoded protein: CARREGARTGGGGTQYF.